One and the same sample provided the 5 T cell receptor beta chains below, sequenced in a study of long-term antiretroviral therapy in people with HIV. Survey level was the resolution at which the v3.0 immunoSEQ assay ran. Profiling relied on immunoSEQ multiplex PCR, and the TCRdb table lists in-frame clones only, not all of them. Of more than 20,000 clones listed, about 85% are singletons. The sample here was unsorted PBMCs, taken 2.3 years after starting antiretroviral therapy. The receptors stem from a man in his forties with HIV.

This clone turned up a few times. The CDR3 DNA sequence: TGTGCCAGCAGAGGGGACAGGGCAGACTATGGCTACACCTTC. It yields the protein CASRGDRADYGYTF. J is TRBJ1-2 and V is TRBV2, with 9 bases that match TRBD1. The CDR3 has 14 amino acids. In germline, CDR1 is SNHLY, CDR2 FYNNEI. V dropped 6 bases and J dropped 3; count of bases not matched to a gene: 5.

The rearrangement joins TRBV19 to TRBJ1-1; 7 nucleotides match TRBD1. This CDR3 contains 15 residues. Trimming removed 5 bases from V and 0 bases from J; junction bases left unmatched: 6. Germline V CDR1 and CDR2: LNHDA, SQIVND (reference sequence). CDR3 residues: CASSSSGTVNTEAFF. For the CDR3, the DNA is TGTGCCAGTAGTTCTTCCGGGACAGTGAACACTGAAGCTTTCTTT.

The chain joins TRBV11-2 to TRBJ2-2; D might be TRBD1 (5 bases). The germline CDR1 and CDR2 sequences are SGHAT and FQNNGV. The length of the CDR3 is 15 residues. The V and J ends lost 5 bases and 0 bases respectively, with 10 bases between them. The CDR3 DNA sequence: TGTGCCAGCAGCACCAGGGTTTCGAACACCGGGGAGCTGTTTTTT. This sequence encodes CASSTRVSNTGELFF. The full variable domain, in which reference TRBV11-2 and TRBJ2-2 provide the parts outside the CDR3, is EAGVAQSPRYKIIEKRQSVAFWCNPISGHATLYWYQQILGQGPKLLIQFQNNGVVDDSQLPKDRFSAERLKGVDSTLKIQPAKLEDSAVYLCASSTRVSNTGELFFGEGSRLTVL.

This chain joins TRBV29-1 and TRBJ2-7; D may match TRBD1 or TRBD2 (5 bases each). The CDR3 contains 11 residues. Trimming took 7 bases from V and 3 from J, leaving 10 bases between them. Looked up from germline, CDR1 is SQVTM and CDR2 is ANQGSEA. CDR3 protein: CSAGTLYEQYF. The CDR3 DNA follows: TGCAGCGCAGGGACCCTCTACGAGCAGTACTTC.

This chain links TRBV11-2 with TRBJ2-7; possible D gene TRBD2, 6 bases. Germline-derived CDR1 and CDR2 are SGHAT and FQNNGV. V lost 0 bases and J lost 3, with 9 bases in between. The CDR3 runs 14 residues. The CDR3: CASSLDTGDYEQYF. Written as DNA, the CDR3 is TGTGCCAGCAGCTTAGATACGGGGGACTACGAGCAGTACTTC.